This T cell receptor beta chain derives from a study of OX40 agonist ivuxolimab in advanced cancers. Using immunoSEQ multiplex PCR, the repertoire was profiled, and TCRdb retains in-frame clones only, with some absent. The repertoire holds tens of thousands of clones, with over 75% as singletons. The germline V and J ends were trimmed by 4 bases and 0 bases, with 9 bases remaining between them. Germline V gene sequence: CDR1 LGHNA, CDR2 YSLEER. The CDR3 loop spans 14 amino acids. The J gene is TRBJ1-1, the V gene TRBV4-3, with D tentatively TRBD1 (6 bases). The sequencing here drew on CD4+ or CD8+ T cells sorted from blood, taken in a trial of the OX40 agonist ivuxolimab. The TCR was taken from an adult with an advanced solid tumor such as melanoma, head and neck, liver or kidney cancer. CDR3 amino acids: CASSRDRMNTEAFF. CDR3 coding DNA: TGCGCCAGCAGCCGAGACAGGATGAACACTGAAGCTTTCTTT.